This is a list of T cell receptor beta chains from one sample in a study of cytomegalovirus exposure and HLA in healthy donors. Assay: immunoSEQ multiplex PCR; the TCRdb copy retains only in-frame clones and omits some. The sample includes tens of thousands of clones, about 63% seen only once; the top ten take about a fifth. Sequencing was done on a sample of PBMCs. These receptors were taken from a man aged 50 or older in good health and CMV-seropositive. CDR3s include the opening cysteine and the closing phenylalanine or tryptophan. Each record gives: CDR3 DNA, CDR3 protein, CDR3 length, V gene, J gene, clone size, D gene. A D gene is named only where the DNA matches it firmly. Size tells how often a clone was seen (once, few, many) or the class of an expanded clone, and some rows leave it out.

CDR3nt: TGCGCCAGCAGCCTTGGCAGGGATAAGAGGAACACTGAAGCTTTCTTT
CDR3aa: CASSLGRDKRNTEAFF
len: 16
v_gene: TRBV5-1
j_gene: TRBJ1-1
abundance: .
d_gene: .

CDR3nt: TGTGCCAGCAGCTTCATGACTAGCGGGAGTACAGATACGCAGTATTTT
CDR3aa: CASSFMTSGSTDTQYF
len: 16
v_gene: TRBV7-9
j_gene: TRBJ2-3
abundance: .
d_gene: TRBD2

CDR3nt: TGTGCCAGCAGCCGGACTAGCGGGGCCACCTACAATGAGCAGTTCTTC
CDR3aa: CASSRTSGATYNEQFF
len: 16
v_gene: TRBV6-4
j_gene: TRBJ2-1
abundance: once
d_gene: TRBD2

CDR3nt: TGCAGCGTTGTGGGAACGGGAGGAACCTACGAGCAGTACTTC
CDR3aa: CSVVGTGGTYEQYF
len: 14
v_gene: TRBV29-1
j_gene: TRBJ2-7
abundance: .
d_gene: TRBD2

CDR3nt: TGTGCCAGCGGGGGAGGGGGCTTAGGACTAGCGGGAGGGTCCTACAATGAGCAGTTCTTC
CDR3aa: CASGGGGLGLAGGSYNEQFF
len: 20
v_gene: TRBV28
j_gene: TRBJ2-1
abundance: .
d_gene: TRBD2

CDR3nt: TGTGCCAGCAGCCCACGTAGCGGGTCAGGAGGCGGGGAGCTGTTTTTT
CDR3aa: CASSPRSGSGGGELFF
len: 16
v_gene: TRBV13
j_gene: TRBJ2-2
abundance: .
d_gene: TRBD2

CDR3nt: TGCGCCAGCAGCCAAGCAGGACTAGGCTTTTACGAGCAGTACTTC
CDR3aa: CASSQAGLGFYEQYF
len: 15
v_gene: TRBV4-1
j_gene: TRBJ2-7
abundance: .
d_gene: TRBD2

CDR3nt: TGTGCCAGCAGTCCACATATAGCTAGCGGGAGGTCATTAGCCAAAAACATTCAGTACTTC
CDR3aa: CASSPHIASGRSLAKNIQYF
len: 20
v_gene: TRBV28
j_gene: TRBJ2-4
abundance: .
d_gene: TRBD2

CDR3nt: TGTGCCAGCAGCTTAGATACAGGGGAAAATACGCAGTATTTT
CDR3aa: CASSLDTGENTQYF
len: 14
v_gene: TRBV7-2
j_gene: TRBJ2-3
abundance: .
d_gene: TRBD1

CDR3nt: TGTGCCAGCAGTTACTACCAGGGCGGGGATGAAAAACTGTTTTTT
CDR3aa: CASSYYQGGDEKLFF
len: 15
v_gene: TRBV6-6
j_gene: TRBJ1-4
abundance: .
d_gene: .

CDR3nt: TGTGCCAGTGGCCAGGGGATGGACACTGAAGCTTTCTTT
CDR3aa: CASGQGMDTEAFF
len: 13
v_gene: TRBV7-9
j_gene: TRBJ1-1
abundance: .
d_gene: .

CDR3nt: TGTGCCAGCAGCGTAGCAACAGCGGGGGGCGGGAATGAGCAGTTCTTC
CDR3aa: CASSVATAGGGNEQFF
len: 16
v_gene: TRBV9
j_gene: TRBJ2-1
abundance: .
d_gene: TRBD2

CDR3nt: TGCAGCGTTCCTTTAGCGGGAGTAGGCAATGAGCAGTTCTTC
CDR3aa: CSVPLAGVGNEQFF
len: 14
v_gene: TRBV29-1
j_gene: TRBJ2-1
abundance: medium-sized
d_gene: TRBD2

CDR3nt: TGTGCCAGCTCCCAAATCAAACTGGAGCAGTTCTTC
CDR3aa: CASSQIKLEQFF
len: 12
v_gene: TRBV18
j_gene: TRBJ2-1
abundance: .
d_gene: .

CDR3nt: TGCAGCGGTGGCCCCGGGACAGGAGATTACAATGAGCAGTTCTTC
CDR3aa: CSGGPGTGDYNEQFF
len: 15
v_gene: TRBV29-1
j_gene: TRBJ2-1
abundance: once
d_gene: TRBD1

CDR3nt: TGTGCCAGCACCAAAACCAGGGAAGAGACCCAGTACTTC
CDR3aa: CASTKTREETQYF
len: 13
v_gene: TRBV7-2
j_gene: TRBJ2-5
abundance: .
d_gene: .

CDR3nt: TGTGCCAGCAGCCCAAAACCCTCTACTAGCGGGTTTACCTACGAGCAGTACTTC
CDR3aa: CASSPKPSTSGFTYEQYF
len: 18
v_gene: TRBV7-6
j_gene: TRBJ2-7
abundance: .
d_gene: TRBD2

CDR3nt: TGTGCCAGTAGTGTATTAACAGGGGGCGGTCAGCCCCAGCATTTT
CDR3aa: CASSVLTGGGQPQHF
len: 15
v_gene: TRBV19
j_gene: TRBJ1-5
abundance: .
d_gene: TRBD1

CDR3nt: TGCGCCAGCAGTGAAGTGGCCCGCGGATTGGAGCAGTACTTC
CDR3aa: CASSEVARGLEQYF
len: 14
v_gene: TRBV10-2
j_gene: TRBJ2-7
abundance: .
d_gene: .

CDR3nt: TGTGCCAGCTCACCATCGAACGGCGGGAGGGCATCCGGGGAGCTGTTTTTT
CDR3aa: CASSPSNGGRASGELFF
len: 17
v_gene: TRBV18
j_gene: TRBJ2-2
abundance: .
d_gene: TRBD2

CDR3nt: TGTGCCAGCATGCGTATGACGGGACAGGATTACCATGGCTACACCTTC
CDR3aa: CASMRMTGQDYHGYTF
len: 16
v_gene: TRBV7-9
j_gene: TRBJ1-2
abundance: .
d_gene: TRBD1

CDR3nt: TGCAGCGCGTCCACAGGGATCTACAATGAGCAGTTCTTC
CDR3aa: CSASTGIYNEQFF
len: 13
v_gene: TRBV29-1
j_gene: TRBJ2-1
abundance: .
d_gene: .

CDR3nt: TGTGCCAGCAGTGAGTATGGGGAGAGCAATCAGCCCCAGCATTTT
CDR3aa: CASSEYGESNQPQHF
len: 15
v_gene: TRBV6-1
j_gene: TRBJ1-5
abundance: .
d_gene: .

CDR3nt: TGTGCCAGCAGACCTGACAGGGATAGAGGCAATGAGCAGTTCTTC
CDR3aa: CASRPDRDRGNEQFF
len: 15
v_gene: TRBV27
j_gene: TRBJ2-1
abundance: few
d_gene: TRBD1

CDR3nt: TGTGCCAGCAGGACTTGGACGGGAGAAAAACTGTTTTTT
CDR3aa: CASRTWTGEKLFF
len: 13
v_gene: TRBV6-5
j_gene: TRBJ1-4
abundance: .
d_gene: .

CDR3nt: TGCGCCAGCAGCCATAAACAGGGGTACCAAGAGACCCAGTACTTC
CDR3aa: CASSHKQGYQETQYF
len: 15
v_gene: TRBV4-1
j_gene: TRBJ2-5
abundance: .
d_gene: TRBD1

CDR3nt: TGTGCCAGCGGTCTGGCGGTCGACAATGAGCAGTTCTTC
CDR3aa: CASGLAVDNEQFF
len: 13
v_gene: TRBV27
j_gene: TRBJ2-1
abundance: medium-sized
d_gene: .

CDR3nt: TGTGCCAGCAGATTGGACAGGGCGGGCGAGCAGTACTTC
CDR3aa: CASRLDRAGEQYF
len: 13
v_gene: TRBV6-6
j_gene: TRBJ2-7
abundance: .
d_gene: TRBD1

CDR3nt: TGCGCCAGCAGCCAAGAGGCTACAGATACGCAGTATTTT
CDR3aa: CASSQEATDTQYF
len: 13
v_gene: TRBV4-1
j_gene: TRBJ2-3
abundance: .
d_gene: .

CDR3nt: TGCGCCAGCAGCTTGGTTGGAGGACTAGGCGAGCAGTACTTC
CDR3aa: CASSLVGGLGEQYF
len: 14
v_gene: TRBV5-1
j_gene: TRBJ2-7
abundance: .
d_gene: TRBD2

CDR3nt: TGTGCCAGCAGTGGAGGGGGTTATAATTCACCCCTCCACTTT
CDR3aa: CASSGGGYNSPLHF
len: 14
v_gene: TRBV6-1
j_gene: TRBJ1-6
abundance: once
d_gene: .

CDR3nt: TGTGCCAGCAGCAAGTCCTCAGGGGTCGAGCAGTACTTC
CDR3aa: CASSKSSGVEQYF
len: 13
v_gene: TRBV7-9
j_gene: TRBJ2-7
abundance: few
d_gene: .

CDR3nt: TGTGCCAGCAGTGACGAGGGGGGGACTGAAGCTTTCTTT
CDR3aa: CASSDEGGTEAFF
len: 13
v_gene: TRBV25-1
j_gene: TRBJ1-1
abundance: .
d_gene: .

CDR3nt: TGCAGCGTTGAATTTCTAGCGGGGGGAACCTACAATGAGCAGTTCTTC
CDR3aa: CSVEFLAGGTYNEQFF
len: 16
v_gene: TRBV29-1
j_gene: TRBJ2-1
abundance: .
d_gene: TRBD2

CDR3nt: TGTGCCATCAGCCCAGGGGCCGGCACTGAAGCTTTCTTT
CDR3aa: CAISPGAGTEAFF
len: 13
v_gene: TRBV10-3
j_gene: TRBJ1-1
abundance: .
d_gene: .

CDR3nt: TGCGCCAGCAGCTTGGATTGGTCTAGCGGGGGTGAGACCCAGTACTTC
CDR3aa: CASSLDWSSGGETQYF
len: 16
v_gene: TRBV5-1
j_gene: TRBJ2-5
abundance: once
d_gene: TRBD2

CDR3nt: TGTGCCAGCAGTCATGGGGCGTTAAATCAGCCCCAGCATTTT
CDR3aa: CASSHGALNQPQHF
len: 14
v_gene: TRBV6-6
j_gene: TRBJ1-5
abundance: few
d_gene: .

CDR3nt: TGTGCCAGCAGCAGCAGAGAGGGCCGGAGGGAGACCCAGTACTTC
CDR3aa: CASSSREGRRETQYF
len: 15
v_gene: TRBV9
j_gene: TRBJ2-5
abundance: .
d_gene: .

CDR3nt: TGTGCCAGCAGCGTAGTTAAGGGTGACAGCACTGAAGCTTTCTTT
CDR3aa: CASSVVKGDSTEAFF
len: 15
v_gene: TRBV9
j_gene: TRBJ1-1
abundance: once
d_gene: .

CDR3nt: TGTGCCTGGAGTGGGACAGGGAGAAGCTACACCTTC
CDR3aa: CAWSGTGRSYTF
len: 12
v_gene: TRBV30
j_gene: TRBJ1-2
abundance: .
d_gene: TRBD1

CDR3nt: TGTGCCAGCAGCTTAGCTTCAGGGAATTGGAATTCACCCCTCCACTTT
CDR3aa: CASSLASGNWNSPLHF
len: 16
v_gene: TRBV7-9
j_gene: TRBJ1-6
abundance: .
d_gene: .